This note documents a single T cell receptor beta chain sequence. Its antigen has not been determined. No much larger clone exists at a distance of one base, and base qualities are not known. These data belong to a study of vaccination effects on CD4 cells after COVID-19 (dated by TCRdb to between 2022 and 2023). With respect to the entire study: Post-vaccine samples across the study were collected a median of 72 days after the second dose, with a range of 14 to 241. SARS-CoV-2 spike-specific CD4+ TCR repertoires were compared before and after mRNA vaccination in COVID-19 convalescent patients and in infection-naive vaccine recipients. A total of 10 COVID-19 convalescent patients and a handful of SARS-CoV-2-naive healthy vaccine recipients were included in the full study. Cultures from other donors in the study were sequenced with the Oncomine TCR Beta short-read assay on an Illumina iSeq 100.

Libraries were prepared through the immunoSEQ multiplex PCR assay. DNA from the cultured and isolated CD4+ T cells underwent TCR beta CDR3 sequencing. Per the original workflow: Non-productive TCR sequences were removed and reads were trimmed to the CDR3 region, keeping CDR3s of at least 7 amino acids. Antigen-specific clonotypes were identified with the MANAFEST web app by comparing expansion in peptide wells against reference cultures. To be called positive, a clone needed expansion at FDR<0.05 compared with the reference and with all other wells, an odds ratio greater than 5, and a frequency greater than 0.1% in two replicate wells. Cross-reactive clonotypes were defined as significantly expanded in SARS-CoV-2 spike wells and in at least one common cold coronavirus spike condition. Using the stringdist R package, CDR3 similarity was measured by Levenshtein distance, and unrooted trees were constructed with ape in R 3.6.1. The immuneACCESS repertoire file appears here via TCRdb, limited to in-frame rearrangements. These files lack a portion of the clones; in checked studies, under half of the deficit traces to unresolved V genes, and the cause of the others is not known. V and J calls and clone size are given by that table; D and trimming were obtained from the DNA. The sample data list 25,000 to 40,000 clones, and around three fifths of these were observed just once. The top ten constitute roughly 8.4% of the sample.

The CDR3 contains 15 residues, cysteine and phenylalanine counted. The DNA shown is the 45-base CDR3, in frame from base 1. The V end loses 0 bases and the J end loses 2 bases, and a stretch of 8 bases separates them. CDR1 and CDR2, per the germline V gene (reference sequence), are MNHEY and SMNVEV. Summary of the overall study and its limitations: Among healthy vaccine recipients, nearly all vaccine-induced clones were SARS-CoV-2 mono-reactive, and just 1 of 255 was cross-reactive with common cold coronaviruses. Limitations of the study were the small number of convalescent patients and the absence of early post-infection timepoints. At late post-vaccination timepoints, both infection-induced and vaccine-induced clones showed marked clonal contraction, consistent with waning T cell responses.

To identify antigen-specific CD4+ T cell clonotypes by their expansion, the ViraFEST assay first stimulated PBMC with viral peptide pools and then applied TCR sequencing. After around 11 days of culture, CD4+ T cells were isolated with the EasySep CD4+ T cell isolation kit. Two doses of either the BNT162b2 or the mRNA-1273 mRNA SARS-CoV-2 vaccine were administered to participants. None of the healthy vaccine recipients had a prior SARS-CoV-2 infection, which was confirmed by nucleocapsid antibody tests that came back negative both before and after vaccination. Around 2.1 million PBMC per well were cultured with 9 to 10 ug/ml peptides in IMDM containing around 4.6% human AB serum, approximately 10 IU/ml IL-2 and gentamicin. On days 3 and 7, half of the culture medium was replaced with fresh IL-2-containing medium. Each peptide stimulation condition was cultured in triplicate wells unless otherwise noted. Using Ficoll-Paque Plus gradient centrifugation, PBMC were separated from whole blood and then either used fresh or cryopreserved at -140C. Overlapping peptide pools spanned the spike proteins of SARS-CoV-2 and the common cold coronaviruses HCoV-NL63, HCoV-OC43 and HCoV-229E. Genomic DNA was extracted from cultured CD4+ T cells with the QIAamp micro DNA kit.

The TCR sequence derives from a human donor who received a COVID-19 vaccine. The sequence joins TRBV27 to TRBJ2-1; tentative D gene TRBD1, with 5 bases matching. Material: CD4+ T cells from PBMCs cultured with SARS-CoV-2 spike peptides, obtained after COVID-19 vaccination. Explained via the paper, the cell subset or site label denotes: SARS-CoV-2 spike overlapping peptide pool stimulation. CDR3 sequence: CASSLSGAAYNEQFF. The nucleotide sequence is TGTGCCAGCAGTTTATCAGGGGCGGCCTACAATGAGCAGTTCTTC.